This T cell receptor (beta chain) was sequenced in a study of shared clonotypes between healthy human individuals. This CDR3 spans 14 amino acids. The germline V gene encodes CDR1 MDHEN and CDR2 SYDVKM. V dropped 5 bases and J dropped 8; count of bases not matched to a gene: 7. Naive CD8 cells lacked CD45RO and underwent positive selection for CCR7, leaving out terminally differentiated effector memory CD45RA+ cells. The method was immunoSEQ multiplex PCR; TCRdb's version includes in-frame clones alone and lacks a portion of them. The sample contains hundreds of thousands of clones, nearly 97% of which appear only once.

This clonotype was obtained from a woman aged 25 to 39 in good health. The genes are TRBV28 and TRBJ2-1, with TRBD1 matching 9 bases. The sequenced sample was naive CD8+ T cells sorted from blood. The CDR3 loop reads CASSHGQGRDEQFF. CDR3 sequence (DNA): TGTGCCAGCAGTCACGGACAGGGGAGGGATGAGCAGTTCTTC.